Below, 7 T cell receptor beta chains from the same sample are listed, as sequenced in a study of beta chain features in type 1 diabetes. TCRB transcripts that were expressed got sequenced, as all of the isolated RNA had been reverse transcribed. Produced via immunoSEQ multiplex PCR; TCRdb's table is partial and in-frame only. The sample includes roughly 400,000 clones, over 11% of them seen just once. The sequenced sample was naive CD4+ T cells from blood. The receptor set was obtained from a young man in good health.

This clone was found a few times. The chain recombines TRBV7-3 with TRBJ2-1; 15 bases fit TRBD2. V was pared by 4 bases and J by 8 bases, with 6 bases of the junction left unmatched. CDR3 length: 16 amino acids. CDR1 and CDR2 (germline): SGHTA, FQGTGA. The CDR3 region is CASSSGTSGRLDEQFF. CDR3 nucleotide sequence: TGTGCCAGCAGCTCGGGGACTAGCGGGAGGTTGGATGAGCAGTTCTTC. Full variable domain (outside the CDR3, taken from reference TRBV7-3 and TRBJ2-1): GAGVSQTPSNKVTEKGKYVELRCDPISGHTALYWYRQSLGQGPEFLIYFQGTGAADDSGLPNDRFFAVRPEGSVSTLKIQRTERGDSAVYLCASSSGTSGRLDEQFFGPGTRLTVL.

With respect to this clone: The same CDR3 is also encoded by other DNA sequences in this sample. The chain is built from TRBV9 and TRBJ2-1, with 12 bases matching TRBD2. CDR1 is SGDLS, CDR2 YYNGEE, per germline. The CDR3 loop spans 16 amino acids. V lost 0 bases, J lost 5 bases, and 3 bases stayed unmatched. The CDR3 nucleotides read TGTGCCAGCAGCGTAGGACTAGCGGGAGCGGACAATGAGCAGTTCTTC. Translation gives CASSVGLAGADNEQFF.

This clone was seen at least ten times. The V call is TRBV14, the J call TRBJ2-1, with unresolved D. The CDR3 runs 12 residues. Per the germline V gene, CDR1 is SGHDN and CDR2 is FVKESK. V was clipped by 1 base and J by 10 bases, with 8 bases between them. In nucleotides, the CDR3 is TGTGCCAGCAGCCAAGGGGCATGGGAGCAGTTCTTC. Translated: CASSQGAWEQFF.

The V and J genes are TRBV14 and TRBJ2-1; TRBD2 aligns across 16 bases. Trimming took 4 bases from V and 9 from J; bases not matched to a gene: 6. Germline V gene lookup returns CDR1 SGHDN and CDR2 FVKESK. The CDR3 spans 16 residues. CDR3 sequence reads: CASSLLGTSGRAEQFF. CDR3 nucleotides: TGTGCCAGCAGCCTACTCGGGACTAGCGGGAGGGCTGAGCAGTTCTTC.

With respect to this clone: One end of the junction is discordant with germline, which a read error may explain. CDR3 region: CASSSRQGNAGELFF. CDR3 nucleotide sequence: TGCGCCAGCAGCAGTCGACAGGGGAACGCCGGGGAGCTGTTTTTT. V and J are TRBV4-1 and TRBJ2-2, with 8 positions matching TRBD1. CDR3 length equals 15 residues. CDR1 MGHRA and CDR2 YSYEKL come from the germline V gene.

This clone was detected a few times. The chain links TRBV2 to TRBJ2-7, with TRBD2 as a possible D gene (6 bases). The CDR3 has 11 residues. V dropped 8 bases and J dropped 10 bases, with 15 bases sitting between them. Per the germline V gene, CDR1 is SNHLY and CDR2 is FYNNEI. CDR3 in amino acids: CASLGGVGQYF. The CDR3 DNA reads TGTGCCAGCCTCGGAGGGGTCGGACAGTACTTC.

The gene calls are TRBV5-1 and TRBJ1-1; D not certain. Trimming pared 2 bases from V and 1 base from J, leaving 6 bases between. The CDR3 has 13 amino acids. The germline CDR1 and CDR2 sequences are SGHRS and YFSETQ. The CDR3 loop is CASSFPANTEAFF. CDR3 DNA sequence: TGCGCCAGCAGCTTCCCAGCGAACACTGAAGCTTTCTTT.